Below are 15 T cell receptor beta chains sequenced from a single sample in a study of metastatic and nonmetastatic thyroid tumors. TCRdb re-analyzed the PCR reads using MiXCR. The sample contains 60,000 to 75,000 clones, about 4% of which appear only once. Not a single patient had been given any form of treatment at any point before undergoing thyroid surgery. The sample consisted of blood. Receptors originate from a female donor with papillary thyroid cancer or a benign thyroid nodule (not recorded which). Some clones in this sample may be carry-over from other donors' samples.

A note on this clone: One end of the junction does not line up with germline, which may come from a read error. V gene TRBV6-1 combines with J gene TRBJ1-1, with 7 nucleotides matching TRBD1. From germline, CDR1 is MNHNS and CDR2 SASEGT. The CDR3 spans 15 residues. This CDR3 is CACSREGAENTEAFF. CDR3 DNA: TGTGCCTGCAGCCGCGAGGGGGCCGAGAACACTGAAGCTTTCTTC.

With regard to this clone: Given a much more abundant clone one base away, this may be a read error. The V call is TRBV5-8, the J call TRBJ2-5, with D possibly called TRBD1 or TRBD2 (5 bases each). Germline loops: CDR1 SGHTS, CDR2 YDEGEE. This CDR3 has 15 amino acids. The chain's CDR3 is CAISPPWGIGETQYF. CDR3 DNA sequence: TGTGCCATCAGCCCCCCATGGGGGATTGGAGAGACCCAGTACTTC. The variable domain in full, completed from reference TRBV5-8 and TRBJ2-5, reads EAGVTQSPTHLIKTRGQQATLRCSPISGHTSVYWYQQALGLGLQFLLWYDEGEERNRGNFPPRFSGRQFPNYSSELNVNALELEDSALYLCAISPPWGIGETQYFGPGTRLLVL.

This clone has ten or more counts. The chain carries TRBV7-9 and TRBJ1-1, with unresolved D. The germline V and J ends were trimmed by 5 bases and 1 base, with 8 bases remaining between them. This CDR3 spans 13 amino acids. Germline V gene data show CDR1 as SEHNR and CDR2 as FQNEAQ (reference sequence). The CDR3, as DNA: TGTGCCAGCAGCCAATCCCCGAACACTGAAGCTTTCTTT. This codes for CASSQSPNTEAFF.

Ten or more counts support this clone. The chain has TRBV7-9 and TRBJ2-3, with TRBD1 matching 7 bases. The CDR3 has 17 amino acids. From germline, CDR1 is SEHNR and CDR2 FQNEAQ (reference sequence). Trimming at V came to 4 bases and at J to 8 bases, leaving 18 bases not matched to a gene. Here the CDR3 reads CASSSRQGKPLIGTQYF. CDR3 bases: TGTGCCAGCAGCTCCCGACAGGGCAAACCCCTTATCGGTACGCAGTATTTT.

About this clone itself: Because the CDR3 is missing its conserved closing phenylalanine or tryptophan, this is likely a read error. The chain employs TRBV5-1 and TRBJ2-3; D is unclear. CDR1 SGHRS and CDR2 YFSETQ come from the germline V gene. The CDR3 contains 14 residues. Written as DNA, the CDR3 is TGCGCCAGCAGCTTTGCGAGAACAACAGATACCCAGTATTTA. Its translation is CASSFARTTDTQYL.

Only a few counts were recorded for this clone. V gene TRBV24-1 combines with J gene TRBJ2-5, with D perhaps TRBD1 (6 bases). V was cut by 1 base and J by 5 bases, with 10 bases left in between. The germline V gene has CDR1 KGHDR and CDR2 SFDVKD. This CDR3 comprises 14 residues. CDR3 protein: CATSDLGQGETQYF. CDR3 coding DNA: TGTGCCACCAGTGATTTAGGGCAGGGGGAGACCCAGTACTTC.

This clone was observed at least ten times. V usage is TRBV20-1 and J usage is TRBJ1-1, with 8 bases lining up with TRBD1. CDR3 length equals 15 residues. Per the germline V gene, CDR1 is DFQATT and CDR2 is SNEGSKA (reference sequence). After removal of 0 bases from V and 5 bases from J, the junction contained 8 bases not matched to a gene. As DNA, the CDR3 is TGCAGTGCTAGAGACGCAGGGGGCGGATGGACTGAAGCTTTCTTT. The encoded protein is CSARDAGGGWTEAFF.

This clone was seen at least ten times. The chain has TRBV2 and TRBJ2-7, with D possibly matching TRBD1 (5 bases). CDR3 size: 13 residues. The V and J ends lost 6 bases and 12 bases respectively, with 21 bases between them. Germline V gene sequence: CDR1 SNHLY, CDR2 FYNNEI. CDR3 amino acids: CASRHPSLRVGYF. For the CDR3, the DNA is TGTGCCAGCAGGCACCCTTCTCTCAGGGTGGGGTACTTC. Filled out from reference TRBV2 and TRBJ2-7, the complete variable domain reads EPEVTQTPSHQVTQMGQEVILRCVPISNHLYFYWYRQILGQKVEFLVSFYNNEISEKSEIFDDQFSVERPDGSNFTLKIRSTKLEDSAMYFCASRHPSLRVGYFGPGTRLTVT.

This clone was detected many times. The rearrangement joins TRBV5-1 to TRBJ2-5; no clear D. CDR1 and CDR2 from the germline V gene are SGHRS and YFSETQ. V lost 1 base and J lost 2, with 9 bases in between. The CDR3 sequence is 14 residues long. CDR3: CASSLTRAQETQYF. In nucleotides, the CDR3 is TGCGCCAGCAGCTTGACAAGAGCGCAAGAGACCCAGTACTTC.

The table lists this clone with many counts. The CDR3 region is CASSLNAHTEAFF. The CDR3 nucleotides read TGTGCCAGCAGCTTAAACGCCCACACTGAAGCTTTCTTT. V gene TRBV7-9 combines with J gene TRBJ1-1; unclear D gene. V lost 2 bases to trimming and J lost 3 bases, with 7 bases between them. CDR1 SEHNR and CDR2 FQNEAQ come from the germline V gene (reference sequence). The CDR3 spans 13 residues.

A few counts support this clone. The conserved phenylalanine or tryptophan normally closing the CDR3 is absent here, so this likely arose from a read error. The gene calls are TRBV6-1 and TRBJ2-5, with TRBD1 as a possible D gene (6 bases). Germline assignment: CDR1 MNHNS and CDR2 SASEGT. V was shortened by 6 bases and J by 5 bases, with 16 bases between the two germline ends. The CDR3 sequence is 14 residues long. The CDR3 loop is CASRTGQRRETQYL. CDR3 nucleotide sequence: TGTGCCAGCAGAACGGGACAAAGGAGGGAGACCCAGTACTTA.

This clone was counted many times. The chain couples TRBV19 to TRBJ2-3; D is unclear. Trimming took off 6 bases at V and 2 bases at J, with 9 bases between the two ends. CDR1 LNHDA and CDR2 SQIVND come from the germline V gene (reference sequence). The length of the CDR3 is 13 residues. DNA of the CDR3: TGTGCCAGTAGGTTAGGGAACACAGATACGCAGTATTTT. Protein sequence: CASRLGNTDTQYF.

Concerning this clone itself: The junction and the germline gene differ at one end; a read error may be behind it. V gene TRBV12-3 or TRBV12-4 combines with J gene TRBJ2-3; maybe TRBD1 (5 bases). CDR3 size: 14 residues. In DNA form, the CDR3 reads TGTGCCAGCAATCCAAGGGGCAACACAGATACACAGTATTTT. Encoded protein: CASNPRGNTDTQYF.

The sample holds many counts of this clone. The chain combines TRBV20-1 with TRBJ2-3; 8 bases line up with TRBD1. The trim removed 6 bases at V and 1 base at J, leaving 6 bases unmatched. CDR3 length: 14 amino acids. Germline V lookup: CDR1 DFQATT, CDR2 SNEGSKA (reference sequence). CDR3 in DNA: TGCAGTGCGCGAGACAGGGGTGGCACAGATACGCAGTATTTT. This gives the protein CSARDRGGTDTQYF.

A few counts support this clone. This chain connects TRBV7-2 to TRBJ2-1; TRBD2 is a possible D gene (5 bases). Germline V lookup: CDR1 SGHTA, CDR2 FQGNSA. Trimming shortened V by 0 bases and J by 6 bases, and 6 bases separated the two germline ends. The CDR3 consists of 13 residues. In DNA form, the CDR3 reads TGTGCCAGCAGCTTAGCGGAGGCCAATGAGCAGTTCTTC. Translation gives CASSLAEANEQFF.